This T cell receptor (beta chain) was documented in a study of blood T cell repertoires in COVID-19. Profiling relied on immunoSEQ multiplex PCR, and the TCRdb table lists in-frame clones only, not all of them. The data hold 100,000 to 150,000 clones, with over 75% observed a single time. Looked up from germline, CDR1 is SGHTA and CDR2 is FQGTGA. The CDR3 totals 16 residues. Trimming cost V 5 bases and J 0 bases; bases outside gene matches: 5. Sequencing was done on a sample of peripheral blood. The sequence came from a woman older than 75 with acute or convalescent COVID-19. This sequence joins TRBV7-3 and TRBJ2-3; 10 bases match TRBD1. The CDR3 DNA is TGTGCCAGCAGCCCCCGGACAGGGGGAAGCACAGATACGCAGTATTTT. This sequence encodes CASSPRTGGSTDTQYF.